Sequencing of this TCR beta chain was carried out in a study of blood T cell repertoires in COVID-19. About the research overall: COVID-19 samples from acute and convalescent phases originated in the United States, Italy and Spain. Sources were T cells, B-cell-depleted T cells, or PBMCs; the material itself was cDNA or gDNA.

The V and J ends lost 3 bases and 4 bases respectively, with 8 bases between them. The CDR3 spans 13 residues. Per the germline V gene, CDR1 is KGHSH and CDR2 is LQKENI. In the original workflow: The authors estimated nucleated cell counts from reference gene primer amplification. Produced via immunoSEQ multiplex PCR; TCRdb's table is partial and in-frame only. The V and J calls and clone size are taken from that table; D and trimming were inferred from the DNA. Among approximately 100,000 clones listed, over 75% were seen once. The sample consisted of peripheral blood. The clonotype originates from a human donor in a cohort sampled during active COVID-19. V usage is TRBV18 and J usage is TRBJ2-3; the D is unclear. The CDR3 DNA sequence: TGTGCCAGCTCACCCCCCGGAGCAGATACGCAGTATTTT. Amino acid sequence: CASSPPGADTQYF. The entire variable domain, with the rest obtained from reference TRBV18 and TRBJ2-3, is as follows: NAGVMQNPRHLVRRRGQEARLRCSPMKGHSHVYWYRQLPEEGLKFMVYLQKENIIDESGMPKERFSAEFPKEGPSILRIQQVVRGDSAAYFCASSPPGADTQYFGPGTRLTVL.